A selection of T cell receptor beta chains follows, all from one sample in a study of tumor and adjacent non-tumor tissue in lung cancer. MiXCR was run by TCRdb on the multiplex PCR reads, yielding one entry per CDR3 protein. The sample includes about 90,000 distinct CDR3 sequences, around 82% seen only once; the top ten take just over 20%. The sample was distant non-tumor lung tissue. Receptors originate from a woman aged 45-59 years with non-small cell lung cancer. The CDR3 runs from the conserved cysteine through the conserved F or W. Fields, in order: V gene, J gene, clone size, D gene, CDR3 protein, CDR3 DNA. D genes are given only for firm matches. Not every row has a clone size; where given, it reads once, few, many or a size class.

v_call: TRBV12-5; j_call: TRBJ2-3; clone_size: .; d_call: .; cdr3_aa: CASGPSEDTQYF; cdr3_nt: TGTGCTAGTGGTCCCTCCGAGGATACGCAGTATTTT
v_call: TRBV6-4; j_call: TRBJ2-1; clone_size: many; d_call: TRBD2; cdr3_aa: CASSDSNSGFNEQFF; cdr3_nt: TGTGCCAGCAGTGACTCGAATAGCGGGTTCAATGAGCAGTTCTTC
v_call: TRBV7-8; j_call: TRBJ2-5; clone_size: .; d_call: TRBD2; cdr3_aa: CARSLDQTGGSEETQYF; cdr3_nt: TGTGCCAGGAGCTTAGACCAGACGGGAGGGTCGGAAGAGACCCAGTACTTC
v_call: TRBV6-1; j_call: TRBJ2-3; clone_size: once; d_call: .; cdr3_aa: CASIQGILAHTDTQYF; cdr3_nt: TGTGCCAGCATACAGGGAATCCTTGCCCACACAGATACCCAGTATTTT
v_call: TRBV10-2; j_call: TRBJ2-5; clone_size: .; d_call: TRBD2; cdr3_aa: CASSKREHETEYF; cdr3_nt: TGCGCCAGCAGTAAGCGGGAGCACGAGACCGAGTACTTC
v_call: TRBV4-2; j_call: TRBJ1-6; clone_size: .; d_call: .; cdr3_aa: CASSQSRHRSHSSYNLPLHF; cdr3_nt: TGTGCCAGCAGCCAATCTCGCCACCGTTCCCACTCGTCCTATAATTTACCCCTCCACTTT
v_call: TRBV6-1; j_call: TRBJ1-5; clone_size: once; d_call: .; cdr3_aa: CAIKGRGSNQPQHF; cdr3_nt: TGTGCCATCAAAGGAAGGGGGAGCAATCAGCCCCAGCATTTT
v_call: TRBV6-6; j_call: TRBJ2-5; clone_size: .; d_call: .; cdr3_aa: CPSSPPDPAGETQYF; cdr3_nt: TGCCCCAGTAGTCCCCCGGACCCAGCTGGGGAGACCCAGTACTTC
v_call: TRBV6-5; j_call: TRBJ1-1; clone_size: .; d_call: TRBD1; cdr3_aa: CTSSPGTVSHTVAFF; cdr3_nt: TGTACCAGCAGCCCCGGGACAGTCAGTCACACTGTAGCTTTCTTT
v_call: TRBV4-1; j_call: TRBJ2-7; clone_size: .; d_call: .; cdr3_aa: CASSRAPDGAYKLYF; cdr3_nt: TGCGCCAGCAGCCGGGCCCCGGACGGCGCCTACAAGCTGTACTTC